This record covers a single T cell receptor beta chain. This entry is derived from a study of blood T cell repertoires in COVID-19. Study-wide background: Spain, Italy and the United States supplied samples that represented acute and convalescent COVID-19. Sample material is recorded as cDNA or gDNA derived from T cells, B-cell-depleted T cells, or PBMCs.

Authors' processing steps: It was from reference gene primer amplification that nucleated cell counts were estimated. Clones were sequenced by immunoSEQ multiplex PCR, and TCRdb holds only the in-frame ones, with some missing. That table supplies the V and J calls and clone size; D and trimming were determined from the DNA. The table has about 92,000 clones, around 86% seen once. The CDR3 spans 16 residues. V gave up 2 bases and J gave up 3 bases; unmatched junction bases: 8. Germline-derived CDR1 and CDR2 are PRHDT and FYEKMQ (reference sequence). The chain employs TRBV13 and TRBJ2-3, with 7 bases that match TRBD2. The sample taken for sequencing was peripheral blood. This clonotype originated in a woman of 80 years or more with active or convalescent COVID-19. Written as DNA, the CDR3 is TGTGCCAGCAGCTTACGGGCGGGAGTAGGGACAGATACGCAGTATTTT. Its translation: CASSLRAGVGTDTQYF.